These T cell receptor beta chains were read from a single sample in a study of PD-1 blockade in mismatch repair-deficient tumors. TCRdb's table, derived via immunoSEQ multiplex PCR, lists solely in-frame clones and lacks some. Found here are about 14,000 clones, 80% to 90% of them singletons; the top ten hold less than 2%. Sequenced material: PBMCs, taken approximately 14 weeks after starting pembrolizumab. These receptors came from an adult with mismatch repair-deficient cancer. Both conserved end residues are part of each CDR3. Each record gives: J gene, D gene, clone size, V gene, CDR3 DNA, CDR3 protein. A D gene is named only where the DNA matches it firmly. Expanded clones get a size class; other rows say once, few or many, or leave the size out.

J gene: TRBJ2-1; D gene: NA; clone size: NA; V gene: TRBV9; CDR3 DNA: TGTGCCAGCAGCGTAGAGGAGCTTGAATTTATGAATGAGCAGTTCTTC; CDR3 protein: CASSVEELEFMNEQFF
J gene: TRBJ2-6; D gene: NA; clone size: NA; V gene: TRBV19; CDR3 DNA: TGTGCCAGCCGCCCTTGGGGCAGCACCTCTGGGGCCAACGTCCTGACTTTC; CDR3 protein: CASRPWGSTSGANVLTF
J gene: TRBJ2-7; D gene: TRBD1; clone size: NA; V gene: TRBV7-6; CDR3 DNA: TGTGCCAGCAGCGGTGGGACAGGATACTACGAGCAGTACTTC; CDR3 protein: CASSGGTGYYEQYF
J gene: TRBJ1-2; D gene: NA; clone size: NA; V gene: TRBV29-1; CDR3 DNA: TGCAGCGTTCAGGGGAGCTGGTATGGCTACACCTTC; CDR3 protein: CSVQGSWYGYTF
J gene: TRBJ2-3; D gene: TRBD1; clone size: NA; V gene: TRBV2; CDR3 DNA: TGTGCCAGCAGCGGGACAGGGAGTTTTGGAGATACGCAGTATTTT; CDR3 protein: CASSGTGSFGDTQYF
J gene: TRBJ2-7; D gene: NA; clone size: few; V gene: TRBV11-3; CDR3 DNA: TGTGCCAGCAGCTTAGGACAGCCCTACGAGCAGTACTTC; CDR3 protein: CASSLGQPYEQYF
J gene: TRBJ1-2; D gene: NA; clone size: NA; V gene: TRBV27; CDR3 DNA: TGTGCCAGCAGTTTAGGCGGGGTTTCGGGCTATGGCTACACCTTC; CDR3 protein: CASSLGGVSGYGYTF
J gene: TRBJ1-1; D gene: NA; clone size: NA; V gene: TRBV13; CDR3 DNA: TGTGCCAGCGAGGATCCACGGGGGGGTCGGAACACTGAAGCTTTCTTT; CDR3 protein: CASEDPRGGRNTEAFF
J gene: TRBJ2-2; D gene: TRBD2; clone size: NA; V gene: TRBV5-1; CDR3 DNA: TGCGCCAGCAGCAAAGGGGGACTAGCGACGAACACCGGGGAGCTGTTTTTT; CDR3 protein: CASSKGGLATNTGELFF
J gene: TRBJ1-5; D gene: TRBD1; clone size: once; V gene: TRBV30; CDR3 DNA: TGTGCCTGGAGTCAGACAGGGGGCAAGGGTCAGCCCCAGCATTTT; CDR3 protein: CAWSQTGGKGQPQHF
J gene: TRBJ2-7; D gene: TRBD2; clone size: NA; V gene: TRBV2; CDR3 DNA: TGTGCCAGCGGGGGACCGGGGGGTTTGGTGCAGTACTTC; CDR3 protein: CASGGPGGLVQYF
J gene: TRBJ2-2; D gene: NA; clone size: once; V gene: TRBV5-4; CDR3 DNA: TGTGCCATCGATGCAATGGGGCGTGCCCCGAACACCGGGGAGCTGTTTTTT; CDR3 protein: CAIDAMGRAPNTGELFF
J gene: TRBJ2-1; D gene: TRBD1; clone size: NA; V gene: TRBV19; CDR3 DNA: TGTGCCAGTAGTGAATCCCCGGGACAGGGACGCTACAATGAGCAGTTCTTC; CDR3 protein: CASSESPGQGRYNEQFF
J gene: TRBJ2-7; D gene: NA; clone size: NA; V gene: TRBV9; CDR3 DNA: TGTGCCAGCAGCCCCATTGGGGGCGAGGGGGAGCAGTACTTC; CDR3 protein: CASSPIGGEGEQYF
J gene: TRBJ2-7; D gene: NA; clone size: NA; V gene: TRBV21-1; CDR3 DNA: TGTGCCAGCAGCAAAGTTGGACGGACTACCTCCTACGAGCAGTACTTC; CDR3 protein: CASSKVGRTTSYEQYF
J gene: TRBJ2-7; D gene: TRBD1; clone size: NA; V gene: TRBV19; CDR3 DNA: TGTGCCAGTGGCGACAGGGGCAACTCCTACGAGCAGTACTTC; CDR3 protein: CASGDRGNSYEQYF